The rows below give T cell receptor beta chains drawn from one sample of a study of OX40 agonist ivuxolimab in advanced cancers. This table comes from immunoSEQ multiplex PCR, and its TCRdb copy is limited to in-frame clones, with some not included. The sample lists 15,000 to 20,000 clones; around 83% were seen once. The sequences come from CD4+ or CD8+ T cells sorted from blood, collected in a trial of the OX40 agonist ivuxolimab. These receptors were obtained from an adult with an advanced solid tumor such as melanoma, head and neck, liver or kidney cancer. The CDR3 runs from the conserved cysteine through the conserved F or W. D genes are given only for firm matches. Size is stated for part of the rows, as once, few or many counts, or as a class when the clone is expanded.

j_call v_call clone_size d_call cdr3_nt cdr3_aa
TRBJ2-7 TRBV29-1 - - TGCAGCGTCTTAATGGACAACTCCTACGAGCAGTACTTC CSVLMDNSYEQYF
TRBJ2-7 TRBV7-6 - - TGTGCCAGCAGCCAATCCACCCATTTAGGGTACTCCTACGAGCAGTACTTC CASSQSTHLGYSYEQYF
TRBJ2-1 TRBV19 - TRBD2 TGTGCCAGTAGTATAGATCTGGCGGGAGTCTTCAATGAGCAGTTCTTC CASSIDLAGVFNEQFF
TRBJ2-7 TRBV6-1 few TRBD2 TGTGCCAGCAGTTGGTGGGAGGGATTCGAGCAGTACTTC CASSWWEGFEQYF
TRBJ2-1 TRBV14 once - TGTGCCAGCAGCCAGGGTTTTTTTTTCAATGAGCAGTTCTTC CASSQGFFFNEQFF
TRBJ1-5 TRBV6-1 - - TGTGCCAGCAGTTACCCCGAGCCCCAGCATTTT CASSYPEPQHF
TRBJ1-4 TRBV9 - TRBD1 TGTGCCAGCAGCGAGTGGGGACAGCTTAATGAAAAACTGTTTTTT CASSEWGQLNEKLFF
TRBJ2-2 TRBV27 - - TGTGCCAGCAGTTTATCTGCCGGAGGCGACACCGGGGAGCTGTTTTTT CASSLSAGGDTGELFF
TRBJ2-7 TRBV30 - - TGTGCCTGGAAGGACAGCGAACTTTTTGACGAGCAGTACTTC CAWKDSELFDEQYF
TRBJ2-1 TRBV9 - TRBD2 TGTGCCAGCAGCGTCCCAGGGGTGGCGGGAGGTCTCAATGAGCAGTTCTTC CASSVPGVAGGLNEQFF
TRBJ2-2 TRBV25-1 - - TGTGCCAGCAGTCCACGGCCCGGGGAGCTGTTTTTT CASSPRPGELFF
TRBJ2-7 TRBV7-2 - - TGTGCCAGCAGCTCCCGGGCCCACGAGCAGTACTTC CASSSRAHEQYF
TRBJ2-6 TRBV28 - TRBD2 TGTGCCAGCAGTACACTCGGACTAGCGGGAGAGACTGGGGCCAACGTCCTGACTTTC CASSTLGLAGETGANVLTF
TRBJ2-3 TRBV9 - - TGTGCCAGCAGAGGGCGAGGAGATACGCAGTATTTT CASRGRGDTQYF
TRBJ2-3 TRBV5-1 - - TGCGCCAGCAGAGATTCAGGACAAGATACGCAGTATTTT CASRDSGQDTQYF